This T cell receptor beta chain was recovered during a study of post-analysis software for immune sequencing data. Study-wide points: Roughly five TRBV segments appeared more often in patients than in controls, and TRBV5-6, TRBV5-1 and TRBV20-1 were among these.

Germline V gene lookup returns CDR1 SGHTA and CDR2 FQGTGA. The J segment lost 11 bases and the V segment lost 5 bases, leaving 9 bases of the junction unmatched. CDR3 size: 15 residues. Details on this clonotype: Its antigen is currently unknown.

Carried by the TCR beta cDNA libraries were unique molecular identifiers. Out of about 1 to 11 million T cells, about 500,000 cDNA molecules were generated. MiXCR was run by TCRdb on the PCR reads, yielding one entry per CDR3 protein. This sample has 740,000 or so distinct CDR3 sequences, with approximately 53% found just once. The sample taken for sequencing was blood. The clonotype was recovered from a girl aged 10 to 17 with multiple sclerosis. The rearrangement uses TRBV7-3 and TRBJ2-1; 13 bases are shared with TRBD2. CDR3 sequence (DNA): TGTGCCAGCAGCAACGGACTAGCGGGGGTGGTGAAGCAGTTCTTC. Translated, it gives CASSNGLAGVVKQFF.